A selection of T cell receptor beta chains follows, all from one sample in a study of shared clonotypes between healthy human individuals. Profiling relied on immunoSEQ multiplex PCR, and the TCRdb table lists in-frame clones only, not all of them. The sample records over 2 million clones, 95% being singletons. The sequenced sample consisted of naive CD4+ T cells sorted from blood. Receptors originate from a man between 18 and 29 years old in good health. Both conserved end residues are part of each CDR3. A D gene is named only where the DNA matches it firmly. Clone size is not always given. Where it is, it says once, few, many or a class for expanded clones.

>TRBJ2-7|TRBV7-9|NA|NA
CASSPRVPLSSYEQYF
TGTGCCAGCAGCCCACGGGTTCCATTGAGCTCCTACGAGCAGTACTTC
>TRBJ1-3|TRBV30|NA|NA
CAWISFLSGNTIYF
TGTGCCTGGATTTCGTTTCTCTCTGGAAACACCATATATTTT
>TRBJ1-2|TRBV14|NA|NA
CASSQGTANYGYTF
TGTGCCAGCAGCCAAGGGACAGCTAATTATGGCTACACCTTC
>TRBJ2-5|TRBV29-1|NA|NA
CSVLGRAQETQYF
TGCAGCGTTCTCGGACGGGCCCAAGAGACCCAGTACTTC
>TRBJ1-6|TRBV19|NA|NA
CATSMGQSINSPLHF
TGTGCCACCTCAATGGGGCAGTCAATTAATTCACCCCTCCACTTT
>TRBJ2-4|TRBV6-1|NA|TRBD1
CASSEKVGRGFGKNIQYF
TGTGCCAGCAGTGAAAAGGTGGGCAGGGGGTTCGGCAAAAACATTCAGTACTTC
>TRBJ2-7|TRBV7-8|NA|NA
CASSSRPLYEQYF
TGTGCCAGCAGCTCCCGACCCCTCTACGAGCAGTACTTC
>TRBJ2-2|TRBV5-1|NA|NA
CASSLAASRTGELFF
TGCGCCAGCAGCTTGGCGGCTAGCAGAACCGGGGAGCTGTTTTTT
>TRBJ2-1|TRBV11-2|NA|NA
CASSATPSLSSYNEQFF
TGTGCCAGCAGCGCAACTCCTAGCCTTAGCTCCTACAATGAGCAGTTCTTC
>TRBJ2-5|TRBV4-3|once|TRBD2
CASSQDVGTSVTQYF
TGCGCCAGCAGCCAAGATGTCGGGACTAGCGTGACCCAGTACTTC
>TRBJ2-5|TRBV28|NA|TRBD1
CASSGTGSGETQYF
TGTGCCAGCAGTGGGACAGGGTCTGGGGAGACCCAGTACTTC
>TRBJ1-2|TRBV7-6|once|NA
CASSLREASGYTF
TGTGCCAGCAGCTTAAGGGAAGCCAGTGGCTACACCTTC
>TRBJ2-1|TRBV1|NA|NA
CTSSPDIAEYNEQFF
TGCACCAGCAGCCCCGACATAGCGGAGTACAATGAGCAGTTCTTC
>TRBJ2-5|TRBV5-4|once|NA
CASSLLGTQETQYF
TGTGCCAGCAGCTTGCTGGGGACCCAAGAGACCCAGTACTTC
>TRBJ1-6|TRBV7-2|NA|NA
CASSLARGEHSPLHF
TGTGCCAGCAGCTTAGCAAGAGGGGAACATTCACCCCTCCACTTT
>TRBJ2-1|TRBV9|NA|TRBD2
CASSVATTVYGLADVNEQFF
TGTGCCAGCAGCGTAGCTACCACCGTCTACGGGCTAGCGGACGTAAATGAGCAGTTCTTC
>TRBJ2-7|TRBV7-8|NA|TRBD1
CASSLEGQGSKEQYF
TGTGCCAGCAGCTTAGAAGGACAGGGGAGTAAGGAGCAGTACTTC
>TRBJ2-5|TRBV7-9|NA|NA
CASSFPGLGVETQYF
TGTGCCAGCAGCTTCCCGGGCCTCGGGGTAGAGACCCAGTACTTC